Listed below are T cell receptor beta chains from one sample, sequenced in a study of T cell changes during pregnancy in multiple sclerosis. The protocol was immunoSEQ multiplex PCR, while the TCRdb copy is restricted to in-frame clones and leaves out a portion. The table has 25,000 to 35,000 clones, about nine tenths seen once. Sequencing used CD8+ T cells from peripheral blood mononuclear cells, obtained in the second trimester of pregnancy. The receptors come from a female donor with multiple sclerosis, enrolled in a pregnancy study. Each CDR3 is given with its conserved first and last residue. D genes are given only for firm matches. Expanded clones get a size class; other rows say once, few or many, or leave the size out.

v_call	clone_size	j_call	d_call	cdr3_nt	cdr3_aa
TRBV5-6	-	TRBJ2-2	-	TGTGCCAGCAGCTTTCTCATTCCGGGAGTTACCGGGGAGCTGTTTTTT	CASSFLIPGVTGELFF
TRBV7-9	once	TRBJ2-1	TRBD2	TGTGCCAGCAGCCGGCAGACTAGCCTCAATGAGCAGTTCTTC	CASSRQTSLNEQFF
TRBV30	-	TRBJ2-7	TRBD1	TGTGCCTGGACGTTCGGACAGGGCTACGAGCAGTACTTC	CAWTFGQGYEQYF
TRBV5-4	-	TRBJ2-7	TRBD1	TGTGCCAGCAGCTTGGGCCGGGACAGGGACTCCTACGAGCAGTACTTC	CASSLGRDRDSYEQYF
TRBV30	-	TRBJ2-1	TRBD1	TGTGCCTGGAGTGAGGGGACAGGGAGGCATGAGCAGTTCTTC	CAWSEGTGRHEQFF
TRBV29-1	-	TRBJ1-2	-	TGCAGCGTTGAGGATCACAGGGATGGCTACACCTTC	CSVEDHRDGYTF
TRBV7-9	-	TRBJ1-2	TRBD1	TGTGCCAGCAGCCCTCCCGGGACAGGGGTCTATGGCTACACCTTC	CASSPPGTGVYGYTF
TRBV13	-	TRBJ2-4	-	TGTGCCAGCAGCGGGGGGACGACAGCCAAAAACATTCAGTACTTC	CASSGGTTAKNIQYF
TRBV5-8	-	TRBJ2-5	TRBD1	TGTGCCAGCAGCCGGGACAGTAGTTGGCAACAAGAGACCCAGTACTTC	CASSRDSSWQQETQYF
TRBV6-1	-	TRBJ2-3	TRBD2	TGTGCCAGCAGTGAAATCGGGGGAGGGGGCACAGATACGCAGTATTTT	CASSEIGGGGTDTQYF
TRBV7-8	-	TRBJ1-5	-	TGTGCCAGCAGCTTAAGCGGTTGGCAGCCCCAGCATTTT	CASSLSGWQPQHF
TRBV14	-	TRBJ2-7	-	TGTGCCAGCAGCGGTCCGGGACACCTCTACGAGCAGTACTTC	CASSGPGHLYEQYF
TRBV19	few	TRBJ1-1	-	TGTGCCAGTAGTATTGGTGGCAGATACACTGAAGCTTTCTTT	CASSIGGRYTEAFF
TRBV9	-	TRBJ2-2	TRBD2	TGTGCCAGCAGCGTACATCTGACTAGCGGGGGGCCCCAACCGAACACCGGGGAGCTGTTTTTT	CASSVHLTSGGPQPNTGELFF
TRBV29-1	-	TRBJ2-7	-	TGCAGCGTTGAGATTGGCACCTCCTACGAGCAGTACTTC	CSVEIGTSYEQYF
TRBV28	-	TRBJ2-7	TRBD2	TGTGCCAGCAGTGACCTTGGGGAGGGCCCTTACGAGCAGTACTTC	CASSDLGEGPYEQYF
TRBV18	-	TRBJ2-7	-	TGTGCCAGCTCACCACCGGACAAACGGAGCTCCTACGAGCAGTACTTC	CASSPPDKRSSYEQYF
TRBV4-2	-	TRBJ2-3	TRBD2	TGTGCCAGCAGCCAAGAGGCTAGCGGGAGGACAGATACGCAGTATTTT	CASSQEASGRTDTQYF
TRBV27	-	TRBJ2-7	TRBD2	TGTGCCAGCAGTATAGCGGGGGGGAGCTCCTACGAGCAGTACTTC	CASSIAGGSSYEQYF
TRBV11-3	-	TRBJ2-7	TRBD2	TGTGCCAGCAGCTTAGGTGATAGCGGGGATGCCTACGAGCAGTACTTC	CASSLGDSGDAYEQYF
TRBV12-1	-	TRBJ2-7	-	TGTGCCAGCAGCTTTGACTACGCGGTAGCCCCGAGCTACGAGCAGTACTTC	CASSFDYAVAPSYEQYF
TRBV27	-	TRBJ1-3	-	TGTGCCAGCAGTTGGGACTCAGGAAACACCATATATTTT	CASSWDSGNTIYF
TRBV28	-	TRBJ1-3	-	TGTGCCGTCGAAAAGGGGCTTACGGGAAACACCATATATTTT	CAVEKGLTGNTIYF
TRBV4-1	-	TRBJ2-4	TRBD1	TGCGCCAGCAGCCCTACGCAGGGGGAGTTGAACATTCAGTACTTC	CASSPTQGELNIQYF
TRBV9	-	TRBJ2-1	TRBD2	TGTGCCAGCAGCGGTAGCGGGACTGAGCAGTTCTTC	CASSGSGTEQFF
TRBV30	-	TRBJ2-5	-	TGTGCCTGGAACCAGGACTACCTGCCAGAAGAGACCCAGTACTTC	CAWNQDYLPEETQYF
TRBV6-5	medium-sized	TRBJ2-3	-	TGTGCCAGCAGAGGTGGAGGGGACACAGATACGCAGTATTTT	CASRGGGDTDTQYF
TRBV4-3	-	TRBJ2-6	-	TGCGCCAGCAGCCAAGAGGGGGACTGGTCTGGGGCCAACGTCCTGACTTTC	CASSQEGDWSGANVLTF
TRBV18	few	TRBJ2-7	-	TGTGCCAGCTCACCACGTCCCGGGAGCCCTTTCTCCTACGAGCAGTACTTC	CASSPRPGSPFSYEQYF
TRBV10-1	-	TRBJ1-1	-	TGCGCCAGCAGTTGTAATCGAATGACAGGAGAGAGCACTGAAGCTTTCTTT	CASSCNRMTGESTEAFF
TRBV15	-	TRBJ1-2	-	TGTGCCACCAGCAGAGAAGGGACAAACTATGGCTACACCTTC	CATSREGTNYGYTF
TRBV6-5	-	TRBJ1-6	-	TGTGCCAGCAGTTACGCCGGAGAAGGGGATTCACCCCTCCACTTT	CASSYAGEGDSPLHF
TRBV5-1	-	TRBJ2-5	TRBD1	TGCGCCAGCAGCCTTCGGACAGGGGCCAGACAAGAGACCCAGTACTTC	CASSLRTGARQETQYF
TRBV6-1	-	TRBJ1-6	-	TGTGCCAGCAGCGACGCCCCGGGGAATTCACCCCTCCACTTT	CASSDAPGNSPLHF
TRBV19	-	TRBJ2-2	TRBD1	TGTGCCAGTTCCGGGACAGGGGGATGGACCGGGGAGCTGTTTTTT	CASSGTGGWTGELFF
TRBV6-5	-	TRBJ2-1	-	TGTGCCAGCAGTTGGGCAGGCGAGCAGTTCTTC	CASSWAGEQFF
TRBV7-2	once	TRBJ2-7	TRBD2	TGTGCCAGCAGCCCCGGGTTGGGGGGGGCCTACGAGCAGTACTTC	CASSPGLGGAYEQYF
TRBV5-6	-	TRBJ2-7	-	TGTGCCAGCAGCTTAGTTTCAGACTACGAGCAGTACTTC	CASSLVSDYEQYF
TRBV6-1	-	TRBJ2-5	-	TGTGCCAGCAGTGAACCAGGGGATTTGGAGACCCAGTACTTC	CASSEPGDLETQYF
TRBV4-3	-	TRBJ2-7	-	TGCGCCAGCAGCCAATCCCGGGTTTACGAGCAGTACTTC	CASSQSRVYEQYF
TRBV7-3	-	TRBJ2-3	-	TGTGCCAGCAGCTTGATCCCCACTAGCACAGATACGCAGTATTTT	CASSLIPTSTDTQYF
TRBV6-4	-	TRBJ2-1	-	TGTGCCAGCAGTGACTCGGAGACAGGTGGTAATGAGCAGTTCTTC	CASSDSETGGNEQFF